This is a list of T cell receptor beta chains from one sample in a study of tumor-infiltrating lymphocytes in oesophageal squamous cell carcinoma. TCRdb itself ran the PCR reads through MiXCR, one entry per CDR3 protein. The sample includes about 18,000 distinct CDR3 sequences, around 43% of them seen just once. Sequences were obtained from normal esophageal tissue next to the tumor. The receptors were gathered from a female donor with esophageal squamous cell carcinoma. The CDR3 runs from the conserved cysteine through the conserved F or W. D genes are given only for firm matches. Clone size is shown for a subset of rows, as once, few, many or a class of expanded clone.

clone_size	d_call	v_call	j_call	cdr3_aa	cdr3_nt
-	-	TRBV6-1	TRBJ1-2	CASSEAGYGYTF	TGTGCCAGCAGTGAAGCAGGCTATGGCTACACCTTC
medium-sized	-	TRBV7-2	TRBJ1-5	CASSPSAGRHFTQHF	TGTGCCAGCAGCCCGTCCGCGGGACGGCACTTTACCCAGCATTTT
-	TRBD2	TRBV3-1	TRBJ2-4	CASSQDAGALGNIQYF	TGTGCCAGCAGCCAAGATGCGGGAGCCCTTGGAAACATTCAGTACTTC
-	TRBD2	TRBV7-6	TRBJ2-3	CASTLSQASGVSDTQYF	TGTGCCAGCACCCTCTCTCAGGCTAGCGGCGTTTCAGATACGCAGTATTTT
-	-	TRBV7-3	TRBJ2-4	CASSLQGSAKNIQYF	TGTGCCAGCAGCCTTCAGGGGAGTGCCAAAAACATTCAGTACTTC
-	TRBD1	TRBV19	TRBJ2-1	CASSISPGQGLETQFF	TGTGCCAGTAGTATATCTCCGGGACAGGGTTTAGAGACCCAGTTCTTC
-	-	TRBV28	TRBJ1-2	CASSSYPGGAPTPRDYGYTF	TGTGCCAGCAGTTCCTACCCGGGGGGCGCGCCGACCCCGAGGGACTATGGCTACACCTTC
once	-	TRBV7-8	TRBJ2-6	CASSLVGLDFSGANVLTF	TGTGCCAGCAGCTTAGTAGGTCTTGATTTCTCTGGGGCCAACGTCCTGACTTTC
-	-	TRBV7-3	TRBJ2-5	CASSLFAGFQETQYF	TGTGCCAGCAGCTTATTTGCCGGCTTCCAAGAGACCCAGTACTTC
-	-	TRBV19	TRBJ1-5	CASNPGKGGYSNQPQHF	TGTGCCAGTAACCCAGGGAAAGGGGGGTATAGCAATCAGCCCCAGCATTTT
-	-	TRBV7-9	TRBJ2-1	CASSLAEDEQFF	TGTGCCAGCAGCTTGGCGGAAGATGAGCAGTTCTTC
many	TRBD1	TRBV28	TRBJ2-7	CASSPYRGQGVYEQYF	TGTGCCAGCAGTCCGTATCGGGGACAGGGCGTCTACGAGCAGTACTTC
many	TRBD2	TRBV2	TRBJ2-7	CASRTFTSESEQYF	TGTGCCAGCAGAACGTTTACTAGCGAGTCCGAGCAGTACTTC
-	-	TRBV7-6	TRBJ2-7	CASSFGGGSYEQYF	TGTGCCAGCAGCTTCGGTGGAGGCTCCTACGAGCAGTACTTC
-	TRBD1	TRBV4-1	TRBJ1-5	CASSQFGTGDQPQHF	TGCGCCAGCAGCCAATTTGGGACAGGGGACCAGCCCCAGCATTTT
-	TRBD1	TRBV28	TRBJ2-7	CASSSPGQSRPYEQYF	TGTGCCAGCAGTTCTCCGGGACAGTCCCGTCCCTACGAGCAGTACTTC
many	TRBD1	TRBV12-3/TRBV12-4	TRBJ2-7	CASTIRGDRGHYEQYF	TGTGCCAGCACCATACGGGGGGACAGGGGGCACTATGAGCAGTACTTC
once	TRBD1	TRBV7-2	TRBJ1-2	CASSLGTGGIYGYTF	TGTGCCAGCAGCTTAGGAACAGGGGGCATCTATGGCTACACCTTC
-	-	TRBV12-3/TRBV12-4	TRBJ2-7	CAINYEQYF	TGTGCCATCAACTACGAGCAGTACTTC
many	-	TRBV19	TRBJ1-3	CASRLDSRSGNTIYF	TGTGCCAGTAGGTTGGACAGCCGCTCTGGAAACACCATATATTTT
many	TRBD1	TRBV7-9	TRBJ1-1	CASSQRTGAPSGAFF	TGTGCCAGCAGCCAAAGGACAGGGGCCCCGTCAGGAGCTTTCTTT
-	TRBD1	TRBV19	TRBJ1-5	CASSQRGTVNQPQHF	TGTGCCAGTAGCCAGAGAGGGACAGTCAATCAGCCCCAGCATTTT
few	TRBD2	TRBV12-3/TRBV12-4	TRBJ2-1	CASRESGRDNEQFF	TGTGCCAGCAGAGAGAGCGGGAGGGACAATGAGCAGTTCTTC
many	TRBD2	TRBV5-1	TRBJ2-1	CASSLSGLARGEQFF	TGCGCCAGCAGCTTATCGGGACTAGCAAGGGGAGAGCAGTTCTTC
many	TRBD1	TRBV5-1	TRBJ2-3	CASSLSRTGSTDTQYF	TGCGCCAGCAGCTTGTCACGGACAGGGAGCACAGATACGCAGTATTTT
many	TRBD1	TRBV7-6	TRBJ2-2	CASSPGTGVAGELFF	TGTGCCAGCAGCCCAGGGACAGGGGTGGCCGGGGAGCTGTTTTTT
-	-	TRBV12-5	TRBJ2-1	CASGLGRFNEQFF	TGTGCTAGTGGTTTGGGGAGATTCAATGAGCAGTTCTTC
-	TRBD2	TRBV5-5	TRBJ2-2	CASSQGGGQRYTGELFF	TGTGCCAGCAGCCAGGGCGGGGGGCAGAGGTACACCGGGGAGCTGTTTTTT
-	-	TRBV7-3	TRBJ2-1	CASSSDAFYNEQFF	TGTGCCAGCAGCTCAGATGCCTTCTACAATGAGCAGTTCTTC
few	-	TRBV11-1	TRBJ2-1	CASSLGSYSSYNEQFF	TGTGCCAGCAGTTTAGGGAGCTACAGCTCCTACAATGAGCAGTTCTTC
medium-sized	-	TRBV7-2	TRBJ2-3	CASSSARGGQGSRGGRAYTQYF	TGTGCCAGCAGCTCGGCACGGGGGGGACAGGGGTCTCGTGGCGGGAGGGCCTACACGCAGTATTTT
-	-	TRBV7-6	TRBJ2-5	CASSLETGGRRYNEQYF	TGTGCCAGCAGCTTAGAAACCGGGGGGCGTAGATACAATGAGCAGTACTTC
few	-	TRBV7-9	TRBJ2-5	CASSFQGTGNSNSPLHF	TGTGCCAGCAGCTTCCAGGGGACCGGGAACAGTAATTCACCCCTCCACTTC
-	TRBD1	TRBV12-3/TRBV12-4	TRBJ1-1	CASGHGWDRGAEAFF	TGTGCCAGCGGACACGGATGGGACAGGGGGGCTGAAGCTTTCTTT
-	TRBD2	TRBV2	TRBJ2-1	CASSSPGLAGPRQFF	TGTGCCAGCAGTTCTCCGGGACTAGCGGGCCCCAGGCAGTTCTTC
-	-	TRBV6-5	TRBJ2-7	CASHPGEWGYEQYF	TGTGCCAGCCATCCAGGGGAGTGGGGCTACGAGCAGTACTTC
-	TRBD1	TRBV24-1	TRBJ1-1	CATSEETGGAFF	TGTGCCACCAGTGAAGAGACAGGGGGAGCTTTCTTT
-	-	TRBV7-4	TRBJ2-5	CASSLSGEETQYF	TGTGCCAGCAGCTTATCAGGGGAAGAGACCCAGTACTTC
many	-	TRBV24-1	TRBJ2-2	CATGMRNIQGRATGELFF	TGTGCCACCGGGATGCGAAATATACAGGGTCGGGCCACCGGGGAGCTGTTTTTT
-	-	TRBV20-1	TRBJ1-6	CSARDIGNSPLHF	TGCAGTGCTAGAGATATCGGGAATTCACCCCTCCACTTT
few	-	TRBV5-4	TRBJ2-1	CASSLGREFDEQFF	TGCGCCAGCAGCTTGGGTCGGGAGTTCGATGAGCAGTTCTTC
-	-	TRBV3-1	TRBJ2-1	CASSLVGGITYNEQFF	TGTGCCAGCAGCCTCGTGGGCGGGATAACCTACAATGAGCAGTTCTTC
-	-	TRBV5-1	TRBJ1-5	CASSFEGDQPQHF	TGCGCCAGCAGCTTTGAGGGCGATCAGCCCCAGCATTTT
-	-	TRBV5-6	TRBJ2-7	CASSRGWQDYEQYF	TGTGCCAGCAGCCGCGGCTGGCAGGACTACGAGCAGTACTTC
-	-	TRBV7-2	TRBJ2-3	CASSLAQRNLAGATDTQYF	TGTGCCAGCAGCTTAGCACAAAGGAACTTGGCAGGGGCAACAGATACGCAGTATTTT
once	TRBD2	TRBV12-5	TRBJ2-1	CASGLAPSGGLGDEQFF	TGTGCTAGTGGTTTGGCTCCTAGCGGGGGGTTGGGCGATGAGCAGTTCTTC
-	TRBD1	TRBV10-1	TRBJ1-6	CASSRDRANEQYF	TGCGCCAGCAGTCGGGACAGGGCCAACGAGCAGTACTTT
-	TRBD2	TRBV6-1	TRBJ2-3	CASSEAEGGGHDTQYF	TGTGCCAGCAGTGAAGCGGAAGGCGGGGGGCATGATACGCAGTATTTT
many	TRBD2	TRBV20-1	TRBJ2-1	CRPSGTRRDEQFF	TGCAGGCCTAGCGGCACTCGGAGGGATGAGCAGTTCTTC
-	-	TRBV30	TRBJ1-6	CAWTSMGKRISPLHF	TGTGCCTGGACCTCTATGGGTAAACGAATTTCACCCCTCCACTTT
few	TRBD1	TRBV7-6	TRBJ2-5	CASSLFQGAGETQYF	TGTGCTAGCAGCTTATTCCAGGGGGCCGGAGAGACCCAGTACTTC
-	TRBD2	TRBV6-8	TRBJ2-1	CASSYSKATSGYSEQFF	TGTGCCAGCAGTTACTCGAAAGCCACTAGCGGTTACAGTGAGCAGTTCTTC
-	-	TRBV5-1	TRBJ2-1	CASSLLDNEQFF	TGCGCCAGCAGCTTGTTAGACAATGAGCAGTTCTTC
few	-	TRBV19	TRBJ2-2	CASITRTGELFF	TGTGCCAGTATTACCCGAACCGGGGAGCTGTTTTTT
-	-	TRBV6-2/TRBV6-3	TRBJ2-1	CASTWGGASSYNEQFF	TGTGCCAGCACTTGGGGCGGCGCGAGCTCCTACAATGAGCAGTTCTTC
medium-sized	-	TRBV7-8	TRBJ1-4	CASSPQTVTNEKLFF	TGTGCCAGCAGCCCACAGACTGTAACTAATGAAAAACTGTTTTTT
medium-sized	TRBD1	TRBV28	TRBJ2-3	CASTNLGQGAYTQYF	TGTGCCAGCACCAATCTGGGACAGGGGGCCTATACGCAGTATTTT
few	-	TRBV10-2	TRBJ2-1	CASSELRGYTYNEQFF	TGCGCCAGCAGTGAACTTCGGGGCTATACCTACAATGAGCAGTTCTTC